The clone carrying this TCR beta chain was found a few times. Its antigen remains unknown. Looked up from germline, CDR1 is DFQATT and CDR2 is SNEGSKA (reference sequence). V was trimmed by 2 bases and J by 3 bases, leaving 4 bases between them. The CDR3 spans 11 residues. This sample is drawn from a study of CD8+ T cells in alopecia areata. Turning to the study itself: Tofacitinib exposure lasted 6 to 18 months, followed by 6 months off drug.

General study results and limits: Among the 100 top clones, expanded CD8+ clones, like scalp clonality, were significantly decreased by tofacitinib. Throughout tofacitinib, many expanded lesional clones continued to persist in scalp and blood.

Treatment meaning: oral pan-JAK inhibitor, 5-10 mg twice daily. Researchers gathered lesional scalp punch biopsies and peripheral blood from patients with alopecia areata. Once RNA had been extracted, it was reverse transcribed into cDNA to act as the sequencing template. Repertoires were generated with immunoSEQ multiplex PCR, while TCRdb's copy carries only in-frame clones and drops some. The sample lists 150,000 to 200,000 clones, just over 65% occurring once. The input for sequencing was CD4+ T cells sorted from blood, taken at week 4, from a patient treated with tofacitinib. This TCR came from a human donor with alopecia areata. The chain recombines TRBV20-1 with TRBJ2-5; D gene unclear. The CDR3 region has the DNA TGCAGTGCTAGAAAGGAAGAGACCCAGTACTTC. Encoded protein: CSARKEETQYF.